What follows is one TCR beta chain and its context. Its antigen is still unknown. No much larger clonotype is one base removed from it; base qualities were not supplied. This specimen belongs to a study of memory CD4+ T cells and cytomegalovirus serostatus (dated by TCRdb to between 2019 and 2020). Turning to the overall study: The cohort included around 33 healthy adults from Belgium, of whom 9 were CMV seropositive and 24 were CMV seronegative. To replicate a published TCR-based CMV serostatus classifier, the researchers sequenced the CD4+ memory TCRbeta repertoires of a Belgian cohort whose cytomegalovirus serostatus was known.

Single viable CD3+CD4+CD8-CD45RO+ cells were sorted as memory CD4+ T cells on a FACSAria II. CMV serostatus was determined with a Roche Elecsys assay detecting serum IgG against CMV pp150, pp28, p38 and p52. After thawing, total CD4+ T cells were enriched by positive selection with CD4 magnetic microbeads. The samples came from a different study that was designed specifically to examine the CD4+ T cell memory repertoire. Peripheral blood mononuclear cells were isolated and cryopreserved according to standard operating procedures, and serum was stored at -80 degrees C. The staining used CD3-PerCP (BW264/56), CD4-APC (RPA-T4), CD45RO-PE (UCHT1) and CD8-Pacific Orange (3B5) antibodies, and Sytox blue was used to exclude non-viable cells. Results the study describes overall, beyond this receptor: The results were read as suggesting that the CMV-associated TCR signature is, for the most part, present in the CD4+ memory repertoire. Of roughly 170 previously reported CMV-associated TCRbeta sequences, approximately 70 appeared in the CD4+ memory repertoires, each in one to five individuals. On the Belgian cohort, the classifier based on the original framework reached a median bootstrapped AUC of approximately 0.95, with a 95% CI of 0.76-1.00. Unlike the original study, which covered naive and memory CD4+ and CD8+ populations, the Belgian study sequenced only CD4+CD45RO+ memory cells. CMV serostatus prediction reached a median bootstrapped AUC of 0.95 with the original framework and just under 0.93 with a US-trained random forest.

The Quick-DNA Microprep Kit was used to extract genomic DNA from the sorted cells. TCRbeta DNA was amplified with the immunoSEQ hsTCRbeta kit following the manufacturer's protocol. An Illumina MiSeq instrument was used to sequence the TCRbeta libraries. The paper's data handling went like this. Removing out-of-frame sequences left some 2.4 million distinct TCRbeta sequences, an average of roughly 68,000 per individual. Each individual was scored by the count of 150 to 200 previously reported CMV-associated TCRbeta sequences and the total productive distinct TCRbeta count. A beta-binomial model was reimplemented in Python, and random forests from scikit-learn, run with default parameters, were trained on data from the US cohort. Classifier performance on the Belgian cohort was reported as the median AUC with percentile confidence intervals calculated over 10,000 bootstrap iterations. Here the immuneACCESS table is served through TCRdb, limited to in-frame sequences with V and J called. Missing clones are a known gap in these copies; in checked studies unresolved V genes cover under half, and the rest lacks a known reason. V and J calls and clone size are as listed in that table; D and trimming were resolved from the DNA. Present in this sample are tens of thousands of clones, around three quarters of which were seen just once. Roughly 1.1% of the sample is taken by the ten largest.

Per the germline V gene, SGHTA is the CDR1 and FQGTGA is the CDR2. Between the V and J ends, shortened by 1 base and 8 bases respectively, the junction contains 14 bases. The CDR3 contains 14 residues, cysteine and phenylalanine counted. Solely the CDR3 DNA is kept, with 42 bases framed from the first base. The chain is assembled from TRBV7-3 and TRBJ1-2; possibly the D gene is TRBD1, per 5 matching bases. The clonotype comes from an adult in good health and CMV-seronegative. Sample: memory CD4+ T cells from blood. The sequence in DNA is TGTGCCAGCAGCTTAATCAGGGAAATAGAGGGCTACACCTTC. Its protein is CASSLIREIEGYTF.